These T cell receptor beta chains were read from a single sample in a study of cytomegalovirus exposure and HLA in healthy donors. Profiled with immunoSEQ multiplex PCR; TCRdb holds only in-frame clones, not every one. Of some 120,000 clones listed, approximately 80% were seen once; the top ten hold about a tenth. The sample was PBMCs. The receptors were sampled from a man aged 25-40 years in good health and CMV-seropositive. Both conserved end residues are part of each CDR3. A D gene is named only where the DNA matches it firmly. Clone size is not always given. Where it is, it says once, few, many or a class for expanded clones.

abundance: .; v_gene: TRBV6-5; d_gene: TRBD2; j_gene: TRBJ2-1; CDR3aa: CASSYGPSGYNEQFF; CDR3nt: TGTGCCAGCAGTTACGGGCCTAGCGGGTACAATGAGCAGTTCTTC
abundance: .; v_gene: TRBV27; d_gene: .; j_gene: TRBJ2-7; CDR3aa: CASSSPGGEQYF; CDR3nt: TGTGCCAGCAGTTCCCCTGGGGGGGAGCAGTACTTC
abundance: once; v_gene: TRBV27; d_gene: TRBD1; j_gene: TRBJ1-5; CDR3aa: CASSPYGTGNQPQHF; CDR3nt: TGTGCCAGCAGTCCCTACGGGACAGGGAATCAGCCCCAGCATTTT
abundance: once; v_gene: TRBV10-3; d_gene: .; j_gene: TRBJ2-5; CDR3aa: CAISDVLVETQYF; CDR3nt: TGTGCCATCAGTGATGTTCTAGTTGAGACCCAGTACTTC
abundance: .; v_gene: TRBV19; d_gene: .; j_gene: TRBJ1-5; CDR3aa: CASSIVAVSGENQPQHF; CDR3nt: TGTGCCAGTAGTATTGTGGCGGTATCAGGGGAAAATCAGCCCCAGCATTTT
abundance: .; v_gene: TRBV9; d_gene: TRBD1; j_gene: TRBJ2-3; CDR3aa: CASSARQGEYTDTQYF; CDR3nt: TGTGCCAGCAGCGCCCGTCAGGGGGAGTATACAGATACGCAGTATTTT
abundance: .; v_gene: TRBV25-1; d_gene: .; j_gene: TRBJ2-5; CDR3aa: CASSEYGGSQETQYF; CDR3nt: TGTGCCAGCAGTGAATATGGGGGGAGCCAAGAGACCCAGTACTTC
abundance: once; v_gene: TRBV6-5; d_gene: TRBD1; j_gene: TRBJ2-2; CDR3aa: CASSYSGGDYTGELFF; CDR3nt: TGTGCCAGCAGTTACTCAGGGGGCGATTACACCGGGGAGCTGTTTTTT
abundance: .; v_gene: TRBV27; d_gene: .; j_gene: TRBJ2-5; CDR3aa: CASRPWGGLGGYQETQYF; CDR3nt: TGTGCCAGCAGGCCCTGGGGCGGGCTTGGGGGGTACCAAGAGACCCAGTACTTC
abundance: .; v_gene: TRBV30; d_gene: TRBD1; j_gene: TRBJ1-2; CDR3aa: CAWSVSGTGVDYGYTF; CDR3nt: TGTGCCTGGAGTGTAAGTGGGACAGGGGTTGACTATGGCTACACCTTC
abundance: once; v_gene: TRBV9; d_gene: TRBD1; j_gene: TRBJ1-4; CDR3aa: CASSATGDSREKLFF; CDR3nt: TGTGCCAGCAGCGCGACAGGGGATAGCAGAGAAAAACTGTTTTTT
abundance: .; v_gene: TRBV25-1; d_gene: .; j_gene: TRBJ2-6; CDR3aa: CASSTGSGANVLTF; CDR3nt: TGTGCCAGCAGTACGGGCTCTGGGGCCAACGTCCTGACTTTC
abundance: .; v_gene: TRBV27; d_gene: TRBD2; j_gene: TRBJ2-1; CDR3aa: CASSLTSGYLYNEQFF; CDR3nt: TGTGCCAGCAGCCTCACTAGCGGTTATCTCTACAATGAGCAGTTCTTC
abundance: .; v_gene: TRBV6-5; d_gene: TRBD1; j_gene: TRBJ1-2; CDR3aa: CASSSGTVYGYTF; CDR3nt: TGTGCCAGCAGTTCCGGGACAGTCTATGGCTACACCTTC
abundance: .; v_gene: TRBV4-3; d_gene: .; j_gene: TRBJ2-7; CDR3aa: CASSEEDRPYEQYF; CDR3nt: TGCGCCAGCAGCGAAGAAGACAGACCGTACGAGCAGTACTTC
abundance: .; v_gene: TRBV5-6; d_gene: .; j_gene: TRBJ1-4; CDR3aa: CASSLSGYEKLFF; CDR3nt: TGTGCCAGCAGCTTGTCAGGGTACGAAAAACTGTTTTTT
abundance: .; v_gene: TRBV4-3; d_gene: .; j_gene: TRBJ1-4; CDR3aa: CASSQDGRAPEKLFF; CDR3nt: TGCGCCAGCAGCCAAGATGGCAGGGCCCCAGAAAAACTGTTTTTT
abundance: few; v_gene: TRBV27; d_gene: .; j_gene: TRBJ2-1; CDR3aa: CASSSLASRQGTLSSYNEQFF; CDR3nt: TGTGCCAGCAGTTCTTTGGCCTCGAGGCAGGGTACTCTAAGCTCCTACAATGAGCAGTTCTTC
abundance: once; v_gene: TRBV27; d_gene: .; j_gene: TRBJ2-7; CDR3aa: CASSFARETYEQYF; CDR3nt: TGTGCCAGCAGTTTCGCCCGGGAGACCTACGAGCAGTACTTC
abundance: .; v_gene: TRBV5-1; d_gene: TRBD1; j_gene: TRBJ2-2; CDR3aa: CASSRARTGNTGELFF; CDR3nt: TGCGCCAGCAGCCGAGCCCGGACAGGCAACACCGGGGAGCTGTTTTTT
abundance: few; v_gene: TRBV6-5; d_gene: .; j_gene: TRBJ1-2; CDR3aa: CASRLGGDANYGYTF; CDR3nt: TGTGCCAGCAGACTAGGGGGGGACGCTAACTATGGCTACACCTTC
abundance: .; v_gene: TRBV4-3; d_gene: .; j_gene: TRBJ2-6; CDR3aa: CASSQDSGVGANVLTF; CDR3nt: TGCGCCAGCAGCCAAGATTCCGGGGTTGGGGCCAACGTCCTGACTTTC
abundance: .; v_gene: TRBV6-5; d_gene: TRBD1; j_gene: TRBJ2-7; CDR3aa: CASRVNRGSEQYF; CDR3nt: TGTGCCAGCAGGGTCAACAGGGGTAGCGAGCAGTACTTC
abundance: .; v_gene: TRBV30; d_gene: TRBD2; j_gene: TRBJ2-1; CDR3aa: CAWSHAGVSPYNEQFF; CDR3nt: TGTGCCTGGAGTCATGCGGGAGTGAGTCCGTACAATGAGCAGTTCTTC
abundance: .; v_gene: TRBV18; d_gene: .; j_gene: TRBJ2-5; CDR3aa: CASSPSLVQKETQYF; CDR3nt: TGTGCCAGCTCACCATCTCTGGTGCAGAAAGAGACCCAGTACTTC
abundance: .; v_gene: TRBV27; d_gene: TRBD1; j_gene: TRBJ1-1; CDR3aa: CASSPLHTGGRTEAFF; CDR3nt: TGTGCCAGCAGTCCCCTTCACACAGGGGGCAGAACTGAAGCTTTCTTT
abundance: .; v_gene: TRBV28; d_gene: TRBD1; j_gene: TRBJ2-3; CDR3aa: CASSASDRGDYVNTQYF; CDR3nt: TGTGCCAGCAGTGCCTCGGACAGGGGAGATTACGTAAATACGCAGTATTTT
abundance: .; v_gene: TRBV6-6; d_gene: .; j_gene: TRBJ1-5; CDR3aa: CASRGEGESQPQHF; CDR3nt: TGTGCCAGCAGAGGTGAAGGGGAATCTCAGCCCCAGCATTTT
abundance: .; v_gene: TRBV10-1; d_gene: .; j_gene: TRBJ2-1; CDR3aa: CASSESKPPRLEEQFF; CDR3nt: TGCGCCAGCAGTGAGTCGAAGCCCCCGAGGCTAGAGGAGCAGTTCTTC
abundance: .; v_gene: TRBV28; d_gene: .; j_gene: TRBJ2-7; CDR3aa: CASSSSTVHSYEQYF; CDR3nt: TGTGCCAGCAGTTCCTCGACAGTACACTCCTACGAGCAGTACTTC
abundance: .; v_gene: TRBV19; d_gene: TRBD2; j_gene: TRBJ2-1; CDR3aa: CASSSSGIFHEQFF; CDR3nt: TGTGCCAGTAGTTCGAGCGGGATCTTCCATGAGCAGTTCTTC
abundance: .; v_gene: TRBV19; d_gene: .; j_gene: TRBJ1-1; CDR3aa: CASSLRNTEAFF; CDR3nt: TGTGCCAGTTCCCTTAGGAACACTGAAGCTTTCTTT
abundance: .; v_gene: TRBV5-6; d_gene: TRBD2; j_gene: TRBJ2-1; CDR3aa: CASNAPTSGRSRSSYEQFF; CDR3nt: TGTGCCAGCAACGCTCCGACTAGCGGGCGATCCCGGTCCTCGTATGAGCAGTTCTTC
abundance: .; v_gene: TRBV6-5; d_gene: .; j_gene: TRBJ1-2; CDR3aa: CASVKVEGVLDGYTF; CDR3nt: TGTGCCAGCGTAAAGGTAGAGGGGGTTCTTGATGGCTACACCTTC
abundance: .; v_gene: TRBV7-9; d_gene: .; j_gene: TRBJ2-5; CDR3aa: CASSLVASDETQYF; CDR3nt: TGTGCCAGCAGCTTAGTGGCTAGTGATGAGACCCAGTACTTC
abundance: .; v_gene: TRBV9; d_gene: TRBD1; j_gene: TRBJ1-3; CDR3aa: CASSRDRTISGNTIYF; CDR3nt: TGTGCCAGCAGCCGGGACAGGACTATCTCTGGAAACACCATATATTTT
abundance: .; v_gene: TRBV30; d_gene: .; j_gene: TRBJ1-1; CDR3aa: CAWSVRRQNTEAFF; CDR3nt: TGTGCCTGGAGTGTACGGCGGCAGAACACTGAAGCTTTCTTT
abundance: .; v_gene: TRBV30; d_gene: .; j_gene: TRBJ1-5; CDR3aa: CARSVQGGDQPQHF; CDR3nt: TGTGCCCGGAGTGTACAGGGTGGGGATCAGCCCCAGCATTTT
abundance: few; v_gene: TRBV6-6; d_gene: .; j_gene: TRBJ2-1; CDR3aa: CASSSDRNNEQFF; CDR3nt: TGTGCCAGCAGCAGTGACAGGAACAATGAGCAGTTCTTC
abundance: .; v_gene: TRBV28; d_gene: .; j_gene: TRBJ2-5; CDR3aa: CASSFGPRGRRETQYF; CDR3nt: TGTGCCAGCAGTTTTGGTCCGCGTGGAAGGCGGGAGACCCAGTACTTC
abundance: .; v_gene: TRBV4-1; d_gene: .; j_gene: TRBJ2-7; CDR3aa: CASSQDPSISPPYEQYF; CDR3nt: TGCGCCAGCAGCCAAGACCCCTCAATCAGTCCCCCCTACGAGCAGTACTTC
abundance: .; v_gene: TRBV27; d_gene: TRBD1; j_gene: TRBJ2-1; CDR3aa: CASSLEGTGGASYNEQFF; CDR3nt: TGTGCCAGCAGTTTGGAGGGGACAGGGGGGGCCTCCTACAATGAGCAGTTCTTC
abundance: .; v_gene: TRBV27; d_gene: .; j_gene: TRBJ1-2; CDR3aa: CASTGGLGGYTF; CDR3nt: TGTGCCAGCACCGGGGGGCTGGGCGGCTACACCTTC
abundance: .; v_gene: TRBV28; d_gene: .; j_gene: TRBJ2-1; CDR3aa: CASSPSYEQFF; CDR3nt: TGTGCCAGCAGTCCTAGCTATGAGCAGTTCTTC
abundance: few; v_gene: TRBV5-8; d_gene: .; j_gene: TRBJ1-4; CDR3aa: CASSLAYQGTNEKLFF; CDR3nt: TGTGCCAGCAGCTTGGCCTACCAGGGAACTAATGAAAAACTGTTTTTT
abundance: .; v_gene: TRBV6-5; d_gene: TRBD2; j_gene: TRBJ2-3; CDR3aa: CASRTLATDTQYF; CDR3nt: TGTGCCAGCAGGACACTAGCGACAGATACGCAGTATTTT
abundance: .; v_gene: TRBV29-1; d_gene: TRBD1; j_gene: TRBJ2-1; CDR3aa: CSVDRGVFRFF; CDR3nt: TGCAGCGTAGACAGGGGGGTGTTTCGGTTCTTC
abundance: .; v_gene: TRBV30; d_gene: TRBD1; j_gene: TRBJ2-1; CDR3aa: CAFREGQGPYNEQFF; CDR3nt: TGTGCCTTTAGGGAGGGACAGGGACCCTACAATGAGCAGTTCTTC
abundance: .; v_gene: TRBV5-4; d_gene: TRBD2; j_gene: TRBJ2-3; CDR3aa: CASSWGLAGDTQYF; CDR3nt: TGTGCCAGCAGCTGGGGACTAGCGGGAGATACGCAGTATTTT
abundance: few; v_gene: TRBV6-5; d_gene: .; j_gene: TRBJ2-6; CDR3aa: CASSYQEPSGANVLTF; CDR3nt: TGTGCCAGCAGTTACCAGGAACCCTCTGGGGCCAACGTCCTGACTTTC
abundance: few; v_gene: TRBV12-5; d_gene: .; j_gene: TRBJ1-3; CDR3aa: CASGFSSGNTIYF; CDR3nt: TGTGCTAGTGGTTTTTCTAGTGGAAACACCATATATTTT
abundance: once; v_gene: TRBV30; d_gene: .; j_gene: TRBJ2-7; CDR3aa: CAWSPEGSYTYEQYF; CDR3nt: TGTGCCTGGAGCCCGGAGGGCAGCTACACCTACGAGCAGTACTTC
abundance: .; v_gene: TRBV27; d_gene: .; j_gene: TRBJ2-5; CDR3aa: CASSLTPDQETQYF; CDR3nt: TGTGCCAGCAGTTTAACCCCAGACCAAGAGACCCAGTACTTC
abundance: .; v_gene: TRBV12-5; d_gene: .; j_gene: TRBJ2-1; CDR3aa: CASALWASPYNEQFF; CDR3nt: TGTGCTAGTGCCCTCTGGGCTAGCCCCTACAATGAGCAGTTCTTC
abundance: few; v_gene: TRBV5-1; d_gene: .; j_gene: TRBJ2-1; CDR3aa: CASRKDSYNEQFF; CDR3nt: TGCGCCAGCAGAAAGGACAGTTACAATGAGCAGTTCTTC
abundance: once; v_gene: TRBV10-3; d_gene: TRBD1; j_gene: TRBJ2-7; CDR3aa: CAISGTGSYEQYF; CDR3nt: TGTGCCATCAGTGGGACAGGTTCCTACGAGCAGTACTTC
abundance: .; v_gene: TRBV11-2; d_gene: .; j_gene: TRBJ2-5; CDR3aa: CASKWRGQQETQYF; CDR3nt: TGTGCCAGCAAATGGCGGGGGCAGCAAGAGACCCAGTACTTC
abundance: .; v_gene: TRBV4-3; d_gene: TRBD1; j_gene: TRBJ2-7; CDR3aa: CASSHYRGSYEQYF; CDR3nt: TGCGCCAGCAGCCATTACAGGGGATCCTACGAGCAGTACTTC
abundance: .; v_gene: TRBV7-8; d_gene: TRBD2; j_gene: TRBJ2-1; CDR3aa: CASSPIRQRERREQFF; CDR3nt: TGTGCCAGCAGCCCTATAAGGCAGCGGGAGCGACGTGAGCAGTTCTTC